Given below is one T cell receptor (beta chain) in context. The antigen is unknown. This specimen comes from a study of cytomegalovirus exposure and HLA in healthy donors. The study's findings and limits: Analyses of presence and absence presupposed an approximately uniform sequencing depth across donors. Several of the most significant clusters were apparently associated with common viral pathogens in a later analysis.

PCR was performed using 60 Vbeta and 13 Jbeta primers. Sequencing was performed with immunoSEQ multiplex PCR; in TCRdb, only in-frame clones are kept and a portion is missing. This sample has 150,000 to 200,000 clones; approximately 80% occur once, and the top ten carry less than 2.5%. The CDR3 length is 15 residues. Germline values: CDR1 SGHNT, CDR2 YENEEA. Trimming at V came to 1 base and at J to 3 bases, leaving 2 bases not matched to a gene. There were likely unrecorded immune exposures, though donors were nominally healthy when sampled. This chain links TRBV11-3 with TRBJ2-5, with TRBD2 matching over 10 bases. The sample comprised PBMCs. The receptor's source is a woman between 45 and 60 years old in good health and CMV-seronegative. The CDR3 spells CASSLVLAGEETQYF. The CDR3 DNA reads as TGTGCCAGCAGCTTAGTCCTAGCGGGGGAAGAGACCCAGTACTTC. Supplemented by reference TRBV11-3 and TRBJ2-5, the full variable domain reads EAGVVQSPRYKIIEKKQPVAFWCNPISGHNTLYWYLQNLGQGPELLIRYENEEAVDDSQLPKDRFSAERLKGVDSTLKIQPAELGDSAVYLCASSLVLAGEETQYFGPGTRLLVL.